This paragraph covers one T cell receptor (beta chain) sequence. This specimen comes from a study of blood T cell repertoires in COVID-19. Libraries were prepared by immunoSEQ multiplex PCR; TCRdb keeps only in-frame clonotypes and omits some of them. The sample carries some 150,000 clones, approximately 90% recorded once. Trimming took 5 bases from V and 5 from J; bases not matched to a gene: 17. The CDR3 runs to 17 residues. Looked up from germline, CDR1 is MNHEY and CDR2 is SMNVEV (reference sequence). The chain is built from TRBV27 and TRBJ1-1; TRBD1 matches 7 bases. Sequenced material: peripheral blood. The TCR sequence derives from a woman aged 80 or older with acute or convalescent COVID-19. CDR3 nucleotide sequence: TGTGCCAGCAGTCCCAAGCAGGGGGTCGCTCCGGTGACTGAAGCTTTCTTT. It translates to CASSPKQGVAPVTEAFF.